The clone carrying this T cell receptor beta chain was recorded a few times. Its cognate antigen is unknown. Germline CDR1 reads WSHSY; CDR2 reads SAAADI. Germline trimming cut 7 bases from V and 5 bases from J; bases unmatched to any gene: 12. The CDR3 covers 15 residues. This sample is part of a study of identical twins. The study, taken as a whole, reports: In cord blood, abundant beta clonotypes had fewer insertions; memory showed no trend. Weaker excess twin sharing was seen among beta out-of-frame sequences.

Template switching added a universal primer site, and cDNA bore unique molecular identifiers. TCRdb ran MiXCR on the 5' RACE reads and lists one entry per CDR3 protein. The profile shows hundreds of thousands of distinct CDR3 sequences, over 9% of them singletons. These data are also associated with another study on yellow fever vaccine responses in identical twins.

What was sequenced was PBMCs. This chain joins TRBV10-2 and TRBJ2-7, with TRBD1 identical over 9 bases. The TCR was taken from a woman between 18 and 29 years old in good health. CDR3 protein: CASKNRGTGPDEQYV. CDR3 DNA sequence: TGCGCCAGCAAGAACCGCGGGACAGGGCCGGACGAGCAGTACGTC.